This T cell receptor (beta chain) was observed in a study of T-cell memory formation after mild COVID-19. The study, taken as a whole, reports: Certain responding clones were present in pre-infection memory, suggesting participation of cross-reactive memory. Among contracting clones, CD4+ were mainly CM/EM and CD8+ enriched in EMRA. Among clones contracting day 15 to 85, CD4/CD8 was balanced, whereas later expanders leaned CD4+.

TCRdb re-called the 5' RACE reads through MiXCR, storing one row per CDR3 protein. The sample has 400,000 to 550,000 distinct CDR3 sequences, roughly 25% seen once. This clonotype was seen only a few times. Antigen: not known. There are 15 residues in the CDR3. CDR1 DFQATT and CDR2 SNEGSKA come from the germline V gene (reference sequence). V lost 4 bases to trimming and J lost 4 bases, with 16 bases between them. This chain uses TRBV20-1 with TRBJ2-2; unclear D gene. The sequence came from an adult woman who had mild COVID-19 (a few samples of this study predate the infection). Cell type and time point are not known. The sequenced sample consisted of PBMCs or a T cell subset sorted from them (not recorded which). The DNA of the CDR3 is TGCAGTGCTAATACCGCGTCGCTGGCCACCGGGGAGCTGTTTTTT. It translates to CSANTASLATGELFF.